Following are 26 T cell receptor beta chains from one sample sequenced in a study of blood T cell repertoires in COVID-19. The method was immunoSEQ multiplex PCR; TCRdb's version includes in-frame clones alone and lacks a portion of them. The sample lists about 310,000 clones; approximately 89% were seen once. The specimen was PBMCs or T cells enriched from blood (not recorded which). The receptors were gathered from a woman between 40 and 50 years old who had recovered from COVID-19.

This chain links TRBV30 with TRBJ1-6; 7 bases match TRBD1. The CDR3 loop spans 14 amino acids. CDR1 is GTSNPN, CDR2 SVGIG, per germline (reference sequence). Unmatched junction bases numbered 6, after V lost 5 bases and J lost 5 bases. This CDR3 reads CAWEGADHNSPLHF. The DNA for the CDR3 is TGTGCCTGGGAGGGGGCGGACCATAATTCACCCCTCCACTTT.

This chain uses TRBV19 with TRBJ1-1, with 7 bases that match TRBD1. CDR3 length equals 14 residues. The germline gives CDR1 LNHDA, CDR2 SQIVND (reference sequence). V dropped 7 bases and J dropped 5; count of bases not matched to a gene: 10. The CDR3 is CASTAQGGMTEAFF. The CDR3 nucleotides are TGTGCCAGTACCGCTCAGGGGGGTATGACTGAAGCTTTCTTT.

This chain connects TRBV2 to TRBJ2-7, with a possible D match to TRBD1 (6 bases). CDR3 length: 15 amino acids. Germline V CDR1 and CDR2: SNHLY, FYNNEI. V shed 2 bases and J shed 3 bases, with 14 bases lying between them. In DNA form, the CDR3 reads TGTGCCAGCAGTGAACAGGCAGGGGTTTTCTACGAGCAGTACTTC. Translated, it gives CASSEQAGVFYEQYF.

The chain recombines TRBV30 with TRBJ1-5; 11 nucleotides align to TRBD1. This CDR3 has 15 amino acids. Per germline, CDR1 GTSNPN and CDR2 SVGIG (reference sequence). J gave up 4 bases and V 0 bases, and 2 bases lay outside the gene matches. CDR3: CAWSVGTGGNQPQHF. CDR3 DNA: TGTGCCTGGAGTGTAGGGACAGGGGGTAATCAGCCCCAGCATTTT.

The chain joins TRBV10-1 to TRBJ2-7, with D maybe TRBD1 (5 bases). The CDR3 length is 12 residues. Germline V gene lookup returns CDR1 WNHNN and CDR2 SYGVQD (reference sequence). Between the trimmed V and J ends, which lost 7 bases and 6 bases, there was a span of 13 bases. The CDR3 bases are TGCGCCAGCAAAGGAGAAGGGGCCGAGCAGTACTTC. Translating gives CASKGEGAEQYF.

This clone showed up just once. The rearrangement uses TRBV5-1 and TRBJ1-1, with 12 bases lining up with TRBD1. Looked up from germline, CDR1 is SGHRS and CDR2 is YFSETQ. Trimming at V came to 3 bases and at J to 1 base, leaving 7 bases not matched to a gene. CDR3 length: 17 amino acids. CDR3 sequence: CASSSSGTGGSNTEAFF. CDR3 in DNA: TGCGCCAGCAGCTCTTCCGGGACAGGGGGCTCGAACACTGAAGCTTTCTTT.

This clone was picked up a small number of times. The chain combines TRBV18 with TRBJ2-7; TRBD2 matches at 9 bases. CDR1 is KGHSH and CDR2 is LQKENI in the germline V gene. CDR3 length: 19 residues. With V trimmed by 3 bases and J by 1 base, 16 bases remained unmatched. The CDR3 DNA is TGTGCCAGCTCACCGGGGACGGGCCTACTAGCGGGCGGATCCTACGAGCAGTACTTC. It encodes CASSPGTGLLAGGSYEQYF. Variable domain in full (rest from reference TRBV18 and TRBJ2-7): NAGVMQNPRHLVRRRGQEARLRCSPMKGHSHVYWYRQLPEEGLKFMVYLQKENIIDESGMPKERFSAEFPKEGPSILRIQQVVRGDSAAYFCASSPGTGLLAGGSYEQYFGPGTRLTVT.

The chain combines TRBV11-2 with TRBJ2-7; D is unresolved. Germline V gene lookup returns CDR1 SGHAT and CDR2 FQNNGV. Trimming took 3 bases from V and 5 from J, leaving 11 bases between them. The CDR3 runs 13 residues. For the CDR3, the DNA is TGTGCCAGCAGCTTCGGGTTGAACGACGAGCAGTACTTC. Translated, it gives CASSFGLNDEQYF.

The rearrangement links TRBV2 to TRBJ2-1, with 7 bases identical to TRBD1. Losses at the gene ends were 8 bases for V and 0 bases for J; bases not matched to a gene: 4. The CDR3 spans 14 residues. CDR1 is SNHLY and CDR2 is FYNNEI in the germline V gene. CDR3 sequence reads: CASDRDSSYNEQFF. Written as DNA, the CDR3 is TGTGCCAGCGACCGGGACAGCTCCTACAATGAGCAGTTCTTC.

V gene TRBV11-2 combines with J gene TRBJ2-1; D remains unclear. Trimming shortened V by 0 bases and J by 3 bases, and 3 bases separated the two germline ends. This CDR3 spans 13 amino acids. Germline V CDR1 and CDR2: SGHAT, FQNNGV. CDR3 protein: CASSLELYNEQFF. The CDR3 DNA reads as TGTGCCAGCAGCTTAGAACTCTACAATGAGCAGTTCTTC.

The rearrangement uses TRBV7-2 and TRBJ1-1; 8 bases agree with TRBD1. The CDR3 runs 16 residues. Germline V gene lookup returns CDR1 SGHTA and CDR2 FQGNSA. V lost 6 bases, J lost 2 bases, and 11 bases stayed unmatched. CDR3 sequence (DNA): TGTGCCAGCAGACGAAACCCGACAGGGGTTAACACTGAAGCTTTCTTT. Residues: CASRRNPTGVNTEAFF.

The V gene is TRBV11-2, the J gene TRBJ1-6; D is possibly TRBD1 (5 bases). Between the trimmed V and J ends, which lost 5 bases and 8 bases, there was a span of 13 bases. CDR1 and CDR2 (germline): SGHAT, FQNNGV. This CDR3 is 14 amino acids long. The CDR3 sequence: CASSLTGGDSPLHF. CDR3 DNA: TGTGCCAGCAGCCTAACCGGGGGGGATTCACCCCTCCACTTT.

V is TRBV28 and J is TRBJ1-2, with D hard to call. Between the trimmed V and J ends, which lost 7 bases and 8 bases, there was a span of 17 bases. From germline, CDR1 is MDHEN and CDR2 SYDVKM. This CDR3 region has 13 residues. The CDR3 here is CASNFGLQSGYTF. The DNA for the CDR3 is TGTGCCAGCAACTTTGGGCTCCAGAGCGGCTACACCTTC.

The gene calls are TRBV19 and TRBJ1-2; 8 bases are a match to TRBD1. Unmatched junction bases numbered 10, after V lost 3 bases and J lost 4 bases. The germline V gene encodes CDR1 LNHDA and CDR2 SQIVND (reference sequence). The CDR3 runs 16 residues. The CDR3 protein is CASSIGGTGGGYGYTF. As DNA, the CDR3 is TGTGCCAGTAGTATCGGCGGGACAGGCGGCGGCTATGGCTACACCTTC.

The chain couples TRBV7-9 to TRBJ1-1, with TRBD1 identical over 7 bases. The CDR3 covers 16 residues. The ends lost 2 bases at V and 1 base at J; junction bases unmatched: 7. Germline CDR1 reads SEHNR; CDR2 reads FQNEAQ (reference sequence). The CDR3 DNA is TGTGCCAGCAGCTTATTGAAAGGGGGCCGGAACACTGAAGCTTTCTTT. Amino acid sequence: CASSLLKGGRNTEAFF.

V gene TRBV24-1 combines with J gene TRBJ2-5; 12 nucleotides align to TRBD2. This CDR3 region has 15 residues. V gave up 6 bases and J gave up 7 bases; unmatched junction bases: 8. The germline V gene has CDR1 KGHDR and CDR2 SFDVKD. The CDR3 nucleotides are TGTGCCACCAGTCCTAGCGGGAGGGACCCAGGGACCCAGTACTTC. Its protein product is CATSPSGRDPGTQYF.

The chain recombines TRBV6-4 with TRBJ2-1, with D possibly matching TRBD2 (6 bases). V was trimmed by 3 bases and J by 3 bases, leaving 6 bases between them. This CDR3 comprises 13 residues. The V gene's germline CDR1 is MRHNA and CDR2 SNTAGT. CDR3 residues: CASSERDYNEQFF. The CDR3 nucleotides read TGTGCCAGCAGTGAGCGGGACTACAATGAGCAGTTCTTC.

This rearrangement joins TRBV11-1 to TRBJ2-1, with 9 bases fitting TRBD2. V gave up 5 bases and J gave up 6 bases; unmatched junction bases: 8. The CDR3 sequence is 15 residues long. Germline CDR1 is SGHAT and CDR2 is FQDESV (reference sequence). CDR3 nucleotides: TGTGCCAGCAGCCTGGGCCTAGCGGGATTCAATGAGCAGTTCTTC. Translation: CASSLGLAGFNEQFF.

The chain uses TRBV9 and TRBJ2-7; 8 nucleotides line up with TRBD2. CDR1 and CDR2 from the germline V gene are SGDLS and YYNGEE. V shed 0 bases and J 5 bases; nucleotides not matched to a gene: 10. The CDR3 loop spans 16 amino acids. The chain's CDR3 is CASSVASPGGANEQYF. The CDR3 DNA is TGTGCCAGCAGCGTAGCGTCGCCCGGGGGGGCCAACGAGCAGTACTTC. Combining the CDR3 with reference TRBV9 and TRBJ2-7 gives the whole variable domain DSGVTQTPKHLITATGQRVTLRCSPRSGDLSVYWYQQSLDQGLQFLIQYYNGEERAKGNILERFSAQQFPDLHSELNLSSLELGDSALYFCASSVASPGGANEQYFGPGTRLTVT.

The chain has TRBV7-3 and TRBJ2-2; D is unclear. The length of the CDR3 is 12 residues. Germline values: CDR1 SGHTA, CDR2 FQGTGA. Trimming shortened V by 0 bases and J by 7 bases, and 3 bases separated the two germline ends. DNA for the CDR3: TGTGCCAGCAGCTTAACCGTCGGGGAGCTGTTTTTT. Translating it yields CASSLTVGELFF. Full variable domain (remainder filled in from reference TRBV7-3 and TRBJ2-2): GAGVSQTPSNKVTEKGKYVELRCDPISGHTALYWYRQSLGQGPEFLIYFQGTGAADDSGLPNDRFFAVRPEGSVSTLKIQRTERGDSAVYLCASSLTVGELFFGEGSRLTVL.

The chain uses TRBV5-6 and TRBJ1-1, with D possibly matching TRBD1 (6 bases). The V gene's germline CDR1 is SGHDT and CDR2 YYEEEE. Trimming took off 0 bases at V and 6 bases at J, with 15 bases between the two ends. The CDR3 has 15 amino acids. The CDR3 DNA sequence: TGTGCCAGCAGCTTGGAGTACAGGGTTTCTTCTGAAGCTTTCTTT. It is translated as CASSLEYRVSSEAFF. Supplemented by reference TRBV5-6 and TRBJ1-1, the full variable domain reads DAGVTQSPTHLIKTRGQQVTLRCSPKSGHDTVSWYQQALGQGPQFIFQYYEEEERQRGNFPDRFSGHQFPNYSSELNVNALLLGDSALYLCASSLEYRVSSEAFFGQGTRLTVV.

This clone was found once. The rearrangement uses TRBV12-3 or TRBV12-4 and TRBJ1-1; maybe TRBD1 (5 bases). This CDR3 region has 13 residues. Trimming took 5 bases from V and 3 from J, leaving 10 bases between them. DNA for the CDR3: TGTGCCAGCAGTGTGGGACTTTACACTGAAGCTTTCTTT. Translation: CASSVGLYTEAFF.

The V call is TRBV6-6, the J call TRBJ2-3, with TRBD2 matching 11 bases. V shed 5 bases and J 0 bases; nucleotides not matched to a gene: 4. CDR3 length: 16 residues. Germline V gene sequence: CDR1 MNHNY, CDR2 SVGAGI (reference sequence). CDR3: CASSRLAGLSTDTQYF. CDR3 DNA sequence: TGTGCCAGCAGTCGACTAGCGGGGCTTAGCACAGATACGCAGTATTTT.

This clone was detected a few times. V and J are TRBV4-3 and TRBJ2-3; 10 positions match TRBD2. Trimming removed 0 bases from V and 5 bases from J; junction bases left unmatched: 2. This CDR3 contains 15 residues. Germline V lookup: CDR1 LGHNA, CDR2 YSLEER. CDR3 sequence: CASSQELAGLDTQYF. The CDR3 DNA is TGCGCCAGCAGCCAAGAACTAGCGGGATTAGATACGCAGTATTTT.

This chain joins TRBV5-1 and TRBJ2-5; D possibly corresponds to TRBD2 (6 bases). The V and J ends lost 6 bases and 2 bases respectively, with 20 bases between them. This CDR3 region has 16 residues. Germline CDR1 is SGHRS and CDR2 is YFSETQ. The DNA of the CDR3 is TGCGCCAGCATAGAGGGTAGCGGCACTTTTCAAGAGACCCAGTACTTC. Protein sequence: CASIEGSGTFQETQYF.

This chain connects TRBV19 to TRBJ2-1; maybe TRBD2 (5 bases). The CDR3 has 13 amino acids. Germline CDR1 reads LNHDA; CDR2 reads SQIVND (reference sequence). V was pared by 3 bases and J by 8 bases, with 11 bases between. The chain's CDR3 is CASSMNSGDEQFF. For the CDR3, the DNA is TGTGCCAGTAGTATGAACAGCGGCGATGAGCAGTTCTTC.